This is a list of T cell receptor beta chains from one sample in a study of blood T cell repertoires in COVID-19. The method was immunoSEQ multiplex PCR; TCRdb's version includes in-frame clones alone and lacks a portion of them. The sample shows around 160,000 clones, 80% to 90% of them seen only once. Sequencing input: peripheral blood. The receptors here all came from a man aged 80 or over with acute or convalescent COVID-19. CDR3s include the opening cysteine and the closing phenylalanine or tryptophan. D genes are given only for firm matches. Expanded clones get a size class; other rows say once, few or many, or leave the size out.

clone size	V gene	J gene	D gene	CDR3 DNA	CDR3 protein
-	TRBV28	TRBJ2-5	TRBD2	TGTGCCAGCAGTTTAACTAGCGGGGGGGCCCTGGCTACCTACTTC	CASSLTSGGALATYF
once	TRBV5-1	TRBJ2-2	TRBD1	TGCGCCAGCAGCTCCTCAGGGGGCGAAACCGGGGAGCTGTTTTTT	CASSSSGGETGELFF
-	TRBV20-1	TRBJ2-1	TRBD2	TGCAGTGCTAGTATCACGACCTTAGCGGGGAACTCCTACAATGAGCAGTTCTTC	CSASITTLAGNSYNEQFF
-	TRBV19	TRBJ2-3	TRBD2	TGTGCCAGTAGTATAGGACTAGCGGGAGTAAGGCCAGATACGCAGTATTTT	CASSIGLAGVRPDTQYF
once	TRBV10-3	TRBJ2-4	-	TGTGCCATCAGTGAGTCTTACGGGGGACTAGCCAAAAACATTCAGTACTTC	CAISESYGGLAKNIQYF
-	TRBV5-1	TRBJ1-3	-	TGCGCCAGCAGCCCGAGCTCTGGAAACACCATATATTTT	CASSPSSGNTIYF
-	TRBV5-1	TRBJ1-5	-	TGCGCCAGCAGCTTAGAACAGGGAGGGCAGCCCCAGCATTTT	CASSLEQGGQPQHF
-	TRBV30	TRBJ1-1	-	TGTGCCTGGAGGAGGGAGACGGTGAACACTGAAGCTTTCTTT	CAWRRETVNTEAFF
-	TRBV5-8	TRBJ2-7	TRBD1	TGTGCCAGCAGCTTGGCCGGGACAGGGGCCTTC	CASSLAGTGAF
-	TRBV9	TRBJ1-1	-	TGTGCCAGCAGCGTAGTTATCGGGACTGAAGCTTTCTTT	CASSVVIGTEAFF
-	TRBV4-1	TRBJ2-1	-	TGCGCCAGCAGCCAAGGGCTTGAGACTCAAGGGCAGTTCTTC	CASSQGLETQGQFF
-	TRBV7-8	TRBJ1-5	TRBD1	TGTGCCAGCAGCTTAGAGGCCAGGGGGAGCAATCAGCCCCAGCATTTT	CASSLEARGSNQPQHF
-	TRBV29-1	TRBJ1-4	-	TGCAGCGTTGCCACACCGCCAACTAATGAAAAACTGTTTTTT	CSVATPPTNEKLFF
-	TRBV2	TRBJ1-5	-	TGTGCCAGCAGTGAGTTAAGTCAGGGTGGGAATCAGCCCCAGCATTTT	CASSELSQGGNQPQHF
-	TRBV28	TRBJ2-3	TRBD1	TGTGCCAGCAGTTTTGACAGGGGTGAAGATACGCAGTATTTT	CASSFDRGEDTQYF
-	TRBV3-1/TRBV3-2	TRBJ2-3	-	TGTGCCAGCAGCCAAGGTATCCACCGCGGGGATACGCAGTATTTT	CASSQGIHRGDTQYF
once	TRBV7-8	TRBJ2-1	-	TGTGCCAGCAGCTTAGCCCAGCGGCGAGAGCAGTTCTTC	CASSLAQRREQFF
-	TRBV5-1	TRBJ1-4	-	TGCGCCAGCAGCAGCGGGACTGCTACAACTAATGAAAAACTGTTTTTT	CASSSGTATTNEKLFF
few	TRBV6-2/TRBV6-3	TRBJ2-3	TRBD2	TGTGCCAGCAGTACCCGGGGGACTAGCCGCACAGATACGCAGTATTTT	CASSTRGTSRTDTQYF
-	TRBV28	TRBJ1-1	TRBD1	TGTGCCAGCGAAGGAGGACAGGGGAACACTGAAGCTTTCTTT	CASEGGQGNTEAFF
-	TRBV30	TRBJ1-5	TRBD1	TGTGCCTGGAGTGGTAAAACCGGGACAGGGGGCTATAGCAATCAGCCCCAGCATTTT	CAWSGKTGTGGYSNQPQHF
once	TRBV5-4	TRBJ2-2	TRBD2	TGTGCCAGCAGCTTTGTAGCGGGAGCAGACGGGGAGCTGTTTTTT	CASSFVAGADGELFF
once	TRBV27	TRBJ1-5	-	TGTGCCAGCATCCCACTCCCCCCAGGACAGCCTTATAGCAATCAGCCCCAGCATTTT	CASIPLPPGQPYSNQPQHF
-	TRBV28	TRBJ2-7	TRBD2	TGTGCCAGCAGTTTAGGCGGGAGTAGTTCCTACGAGCAGTACTTC	CASSLGGSSSYEQYF
-	TRBV11-2	TRBJ2-1	TRBD2	TGTGCCAGCAGTCCAGGGGCCTTAGCGGGACTAGATGAGCAGTTCTTC	CASSPGALAGLDEQFF
-	TRBV2	TRBJ1-2	-	TGTGCCAGCAGTGCAGACAGGAACAACTATGGCTACACCTTC	CASSADRNNYGYTF
-	TRBV11-1	TRBJ2-1	-	TGTGCCAGCAGCTTACAGGGAACCAACAATGAGCAGTTCTTC	CASSLQGTNNEQFF
-	TRBV5-1	TRBJ1-4	TRBD1	TGCGCCAGCAGCCCCCGGGACAGGGCGTTTCGGGAAAAACTGTTTTTT	CASSPRDRAFREKLFF
-	TRBV3-1/TRBV3-2	TRBJ1-1	-	TGTGCCAGCAGCCAAGCCGAGGCCACTGAAGCTTTCTTT	CASSQAEATEAFF
once	TRBV5-1	TRBJ2-7	TRBD2	TGCGCCAGCAGCTTGGGGCCTAGCGGGGGGCTAATCTCCTACGAGCAGTACTTC	CASSLGPSGGLISYEQYF
-	TRBV5-1	TRBJ1-2	-	TGCGCCAGCAGCTTGGATCTGGAGGCCTATGGCTACACCTTC	CASSLDLEAYGYTF
-	TRBV19	TRBJ1-5	-	TGTGCCAGTAGTATAGATTGGTCGCAGAACTATAGCAATCAGCCCCAGCATTTT	CASSIDWSQNYSNQPQHF
-	TRBV6-5	TRBJ1-3	-	TGTGCCAGCAGTTTTGGGGGGGGCGGTGGAAACACCATATATTTT	CASSFGGGGGNTIYF
-	TRBV3-1/TRBV3-2	TRBJ2-3	TRBD2	TGTGCCAGCAGCCAACTGGGCGGGAGGGCGTATTTT	CASSQLGGRAYF
-	TRBV6-5	TRBJ1-5	TRBD1	TGTGCCAGCAGCAACAGGGGGATCGGCCAGCCCCAGCATTTT	CASSNRGIGQPQHF
few	TRBV11-2	TRBJ2-7	-	TGTGCCAGCAGCTTAACAGGCTACGAGCAGTACTTC	CASSLTGYEQYF